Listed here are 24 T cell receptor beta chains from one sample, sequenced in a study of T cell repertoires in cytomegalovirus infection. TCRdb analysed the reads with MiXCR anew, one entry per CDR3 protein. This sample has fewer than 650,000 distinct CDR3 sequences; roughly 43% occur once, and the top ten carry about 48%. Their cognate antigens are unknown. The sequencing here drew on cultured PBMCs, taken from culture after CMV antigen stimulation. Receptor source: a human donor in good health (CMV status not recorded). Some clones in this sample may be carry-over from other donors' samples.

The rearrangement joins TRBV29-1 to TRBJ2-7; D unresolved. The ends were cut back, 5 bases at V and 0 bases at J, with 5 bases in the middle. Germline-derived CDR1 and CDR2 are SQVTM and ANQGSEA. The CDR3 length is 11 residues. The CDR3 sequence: CSVRTSYEQYF. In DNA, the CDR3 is TGCAGCGTTAGGACCTCCTACGAGCAGTACTTC.

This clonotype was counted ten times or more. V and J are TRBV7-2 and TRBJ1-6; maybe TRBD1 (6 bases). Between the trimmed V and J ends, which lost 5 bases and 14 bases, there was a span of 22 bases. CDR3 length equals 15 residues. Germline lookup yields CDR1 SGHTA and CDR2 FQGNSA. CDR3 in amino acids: CASSQEGVRPGTLHF. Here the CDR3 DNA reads TGTGCCAGCAGCCAAGAGGGGGTTAGACCGGGCACCCTCCACTTT.

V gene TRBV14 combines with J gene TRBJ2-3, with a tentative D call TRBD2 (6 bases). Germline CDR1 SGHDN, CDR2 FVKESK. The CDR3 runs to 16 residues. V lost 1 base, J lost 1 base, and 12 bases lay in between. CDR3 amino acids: CASSQVPPGGTDTQYF. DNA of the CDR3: TGTGCCAGCAGCCAAGTCCCCCCGGGGGGCACAGATACGCAGTATTTT.

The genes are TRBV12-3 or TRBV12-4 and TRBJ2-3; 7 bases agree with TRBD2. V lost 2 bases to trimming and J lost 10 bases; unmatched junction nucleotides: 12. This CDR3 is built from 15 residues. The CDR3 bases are TGTGCCAGCAGTTTAATGGCGGGAGTTCAATTTGCGCAGTATTTT. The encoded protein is CASSLMAGVQFAQYF.

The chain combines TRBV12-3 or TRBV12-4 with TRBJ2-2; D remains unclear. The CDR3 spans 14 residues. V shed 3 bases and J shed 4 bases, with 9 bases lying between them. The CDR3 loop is CASSFWLLTGELFF. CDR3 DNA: TGTGCCAGCAGTTTTTGGCTACTCACCGGGGAGCTGTTTTTT.

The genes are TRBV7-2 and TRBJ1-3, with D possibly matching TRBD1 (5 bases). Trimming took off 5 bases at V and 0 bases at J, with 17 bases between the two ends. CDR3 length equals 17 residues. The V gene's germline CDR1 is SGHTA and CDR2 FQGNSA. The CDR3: CASSPVQWGDSGNTIYF. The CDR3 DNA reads TGTGCCAGCAGCCCCGTCCAGTGGGGGGACTCTGGAAACACCATATATTTT.

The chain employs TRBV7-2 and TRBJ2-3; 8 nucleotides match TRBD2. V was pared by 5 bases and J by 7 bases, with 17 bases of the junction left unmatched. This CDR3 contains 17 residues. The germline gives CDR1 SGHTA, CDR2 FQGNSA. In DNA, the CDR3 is TGTGCCAGCAGCCCGCGCCGGTCGGGAGGGCCTGGAAATACGCAGTATTTT. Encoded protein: CASSPRRSGGPGNTQYF. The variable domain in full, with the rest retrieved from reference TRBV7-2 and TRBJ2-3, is GAGVSQSPSNKVTEKGKDVELRCDPISGHTALYWYRQSLGQGLEFLIYFQGNSAPDKSGLPSDRFSAERTGGSVSTLTIQRTQQEDSAVYLCASSPRRSGGPGNTQYFGPGTRLTVL.

This chain's CDR3 is CASSAVAGGYNEQFF. The CDR3 DNA reads TGTGCCAGCAGCGCCGTTGCGGGAGGCTACAATGAGCAGTTCTTC. The rearrangement joins TRBV11-2 to TRBJ2-1; 8 bases agree with TRBD2. This CDR3 spans 15 amino acids. The germline V gene has CDR1 SGHAT and CDR2 FQNNGV. V lost 5 bases and J lost 3; bases outside the gene matches: 6.

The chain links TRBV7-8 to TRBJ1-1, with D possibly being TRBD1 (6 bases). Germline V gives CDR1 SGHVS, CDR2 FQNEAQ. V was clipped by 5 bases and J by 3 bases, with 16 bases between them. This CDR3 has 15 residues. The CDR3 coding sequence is TGTGCCAGCAGCAAAAAAGCAGGGGTGTACACTGAAGCTTTCTTT. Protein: CASSKKAGVYTEAFF.

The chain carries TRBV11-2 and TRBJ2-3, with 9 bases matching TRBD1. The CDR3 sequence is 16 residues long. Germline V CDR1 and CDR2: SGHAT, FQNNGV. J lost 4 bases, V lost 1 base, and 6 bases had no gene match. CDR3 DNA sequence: TGTGCCAGCAGCTTAGTCAGGGGGACAGGGTCAGATACGCAGTATTTT. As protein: CASSLVRGTGSDTQYF.

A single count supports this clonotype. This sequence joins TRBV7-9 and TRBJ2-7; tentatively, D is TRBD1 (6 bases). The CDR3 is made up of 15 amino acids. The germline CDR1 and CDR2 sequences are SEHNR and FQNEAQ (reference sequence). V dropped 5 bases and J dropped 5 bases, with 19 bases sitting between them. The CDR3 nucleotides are TGTGCCAGCAGCCGGACAGACGGAGGACTCCACGAGCAGTACTTC. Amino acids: CASSRTDGGLHEQYF.

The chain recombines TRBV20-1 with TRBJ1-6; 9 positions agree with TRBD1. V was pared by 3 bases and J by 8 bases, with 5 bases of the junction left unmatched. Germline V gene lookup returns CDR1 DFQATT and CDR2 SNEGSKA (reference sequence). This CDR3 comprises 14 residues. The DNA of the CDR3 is TGCAGTGCTAGGTGGGGACAGGGATATTCACCCCTCCACTTT. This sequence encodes CSARWGQGYSPLHF.

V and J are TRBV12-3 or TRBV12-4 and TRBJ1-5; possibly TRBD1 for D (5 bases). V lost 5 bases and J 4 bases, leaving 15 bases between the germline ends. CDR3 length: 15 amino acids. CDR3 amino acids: CASSIPGSWNQPQHF. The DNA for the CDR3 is TGTGCCAGCAGTATACCAGGGAGCTGGAATCAGCCCCAGCATTTT.

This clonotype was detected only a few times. The CDR3 DNA sequence: TGTGCCAGCAGCAGGGGACAGGGGTTCAATCAGCCCCAGCATTTT. It codes for CASSRGQGFNQPQHF. The rearrangement joins TRBV7-2 to TRBJ1-5; 10 nucleotides align to TRBD1. CDR1 and CDR2 from the germline V gene are SGHTA and FQGNSA. V was clipped by 5 bases and J by 3 bases; unmatched bases: 4. CDR3 length: 15 amino acids.

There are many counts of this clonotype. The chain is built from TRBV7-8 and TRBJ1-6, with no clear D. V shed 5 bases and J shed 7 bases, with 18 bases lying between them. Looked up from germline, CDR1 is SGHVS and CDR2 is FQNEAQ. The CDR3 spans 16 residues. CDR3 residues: CASSLGPGGLNSPLHF. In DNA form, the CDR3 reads TGTGCCAGCAGCCTTGGACCCGGCGGCCTAAATTCACCCCTCCACTTT.

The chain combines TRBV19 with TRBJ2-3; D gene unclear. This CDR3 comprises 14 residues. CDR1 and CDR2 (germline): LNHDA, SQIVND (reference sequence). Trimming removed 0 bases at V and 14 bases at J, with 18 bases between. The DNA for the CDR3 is TGTGCCAGTAGTATAGATGATGGAGCCGGCAAACGGTATTTT. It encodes CASSIDDGAGKRYF.

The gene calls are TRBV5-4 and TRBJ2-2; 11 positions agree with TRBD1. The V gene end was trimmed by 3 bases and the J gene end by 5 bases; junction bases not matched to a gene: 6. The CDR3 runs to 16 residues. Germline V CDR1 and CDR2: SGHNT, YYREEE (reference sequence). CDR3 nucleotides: TGTGCCAGCAGCTCTAGCCGGGACAGGGGGACCGGGGAGCTGTTTTTT. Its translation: CASSSSRDRGTGELFF. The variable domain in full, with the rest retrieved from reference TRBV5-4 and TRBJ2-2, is ETGVTQSPTHLIKTRGQQVTLRCSSQSGHNTVSWYQQALGQGPQFIFQYYREEENGRGNFPPRFSGLQFPNYSSELNVNALELDDSALYLCASSSSRDRGTGELFFGEGSRLTVL.

For the CDR3, the DNA is TGTGCCAGCAGCCCACAGGGATCGGAGACCCAGTACTTC. It translates to CASSPQGSETQYF. The rearrangement joins TRBV5-4 to TRBJ2-5, with TRBD1 as a possible D gene (6 bases). Germline V gene lookup returns CDR1 SGHNT and CDR2 YYREEE (reference sequence). The CDR3 length is 13 residues. V lost 4 bases and J lost 5, with 12 bases in between.

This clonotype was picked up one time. The CDR3 sequence: CAIIRGNYGYTF. DNA of the CDR3: TGTGCCATCATCAGGGGGAACTATGGCTACACCTTC. The chain combines TRBV12-3 or TRBV12-4 with TRBJ1-2; 7 nucleotides align to TRBD1. This CDR3 is built from 12 residues. J was trimmed by 2 bases and V by 10 bases; bases with no gene match: 4.

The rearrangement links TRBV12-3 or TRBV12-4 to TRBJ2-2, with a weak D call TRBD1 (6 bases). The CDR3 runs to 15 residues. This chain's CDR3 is CVKRSLQGSTGELFF. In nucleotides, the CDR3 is TGTGTCAAGCGCTCCTTGCAGGGGAGCACCGGGGAGCTGTTTTTT.

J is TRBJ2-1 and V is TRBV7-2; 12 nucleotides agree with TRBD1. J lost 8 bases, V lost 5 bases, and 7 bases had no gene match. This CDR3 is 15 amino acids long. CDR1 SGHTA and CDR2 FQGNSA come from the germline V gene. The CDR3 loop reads CASSLEGQGADEQFF. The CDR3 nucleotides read TGTGCCAGCAGCCTAGAGGGACAGGGGGCCGATGAGCAGTTCTTC.

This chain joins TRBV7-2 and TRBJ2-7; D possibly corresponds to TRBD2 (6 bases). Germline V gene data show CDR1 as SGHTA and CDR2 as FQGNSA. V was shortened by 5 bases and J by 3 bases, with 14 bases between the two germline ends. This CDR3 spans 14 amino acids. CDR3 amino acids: CASSPAGGFYEQYF. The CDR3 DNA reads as TGTGCCAGCAGCCCCGCCGGGGGTTTCTACGAGCAGTACTTC.

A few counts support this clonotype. The CDR3 DNA reads as TGTGCCAGCAGCCAACTTTACAGCTACGAGCAGTACTTC. Translation gives CASSQLYSYEQYF. The chain joins TRBV6-1 to TRBJ2-7; D unclear. The CDR3 runs 13 residues. Trimming cost V 6 bases and J 3 bases, with 12 bases left between them. The germline V gene has CDR1 MNHNS and CDR2 SASEGT.

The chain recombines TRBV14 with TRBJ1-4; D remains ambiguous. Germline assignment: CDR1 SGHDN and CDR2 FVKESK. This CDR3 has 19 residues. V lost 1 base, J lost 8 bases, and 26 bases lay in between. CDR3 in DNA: TGTGCCAGCAGCCAAGTGGGAATCAGGACCTGGCGGGGAAGAGAAAAACTGTTTTTT. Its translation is CASSQVGIRTWRGREKLFF.